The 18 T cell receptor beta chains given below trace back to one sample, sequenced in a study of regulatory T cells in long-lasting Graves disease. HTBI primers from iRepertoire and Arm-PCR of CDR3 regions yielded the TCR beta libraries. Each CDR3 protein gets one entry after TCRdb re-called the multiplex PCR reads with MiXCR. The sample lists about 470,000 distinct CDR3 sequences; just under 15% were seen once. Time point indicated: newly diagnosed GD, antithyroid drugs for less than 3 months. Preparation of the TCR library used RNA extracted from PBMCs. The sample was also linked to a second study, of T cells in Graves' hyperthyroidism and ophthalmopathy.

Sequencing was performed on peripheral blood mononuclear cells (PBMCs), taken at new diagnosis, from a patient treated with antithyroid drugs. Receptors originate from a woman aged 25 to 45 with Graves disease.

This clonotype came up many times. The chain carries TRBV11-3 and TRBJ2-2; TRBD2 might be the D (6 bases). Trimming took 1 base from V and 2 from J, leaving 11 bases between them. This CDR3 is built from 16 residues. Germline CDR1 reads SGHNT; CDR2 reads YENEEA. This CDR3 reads CASSLGIADNTGELFF. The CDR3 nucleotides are TGTGCCAGCAGCTTAGGAATAGCGGATAACACCGGGGAGCTGTTTTTT. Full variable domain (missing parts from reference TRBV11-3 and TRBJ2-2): EAGVVQSPRYKIIEKKQPVAFWCNPISGHNTLYWYLQNLGQGPELLIRYENEEAVDDSQLPKDRFSAERLKGVDSTLKIQPAELGDSAVYLCASSLGIADNTGELFFGEGSRLTVL.

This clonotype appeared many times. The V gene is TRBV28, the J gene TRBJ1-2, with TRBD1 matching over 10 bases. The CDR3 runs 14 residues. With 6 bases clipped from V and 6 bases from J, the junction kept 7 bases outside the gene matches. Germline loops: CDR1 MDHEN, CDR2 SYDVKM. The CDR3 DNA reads TGTGCCAGCAGGTCCGGGACAGGGGTTAATGGCTACACCTTC. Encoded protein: CASRSGTGVNGYTF.

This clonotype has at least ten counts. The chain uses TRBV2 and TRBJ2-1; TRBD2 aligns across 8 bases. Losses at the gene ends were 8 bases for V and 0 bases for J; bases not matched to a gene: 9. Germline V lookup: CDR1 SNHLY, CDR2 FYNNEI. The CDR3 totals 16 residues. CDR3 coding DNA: TGTGCCAGCCGTCACCATAGCGGGGACTCCTACAATGAGCAGTTCTTC. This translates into CASRHHSGDSYNEQFF. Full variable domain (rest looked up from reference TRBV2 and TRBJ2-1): EPEVTQTPSHQVTQMGQEVILRCVPISNHLYFYWYRQILGQKVEFLVSFYNNEISEKSEIFDDQFSVERPDGSNFTLKIRSTKLEDSAMYFCASRHHSGDSYNEQFFGPGTRLTVL.

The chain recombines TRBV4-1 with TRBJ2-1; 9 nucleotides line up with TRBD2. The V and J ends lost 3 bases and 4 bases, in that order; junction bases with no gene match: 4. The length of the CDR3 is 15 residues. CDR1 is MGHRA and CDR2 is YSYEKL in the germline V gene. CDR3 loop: CASSHPGLAYNEQFF. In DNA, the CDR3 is TGCGCCAGCAGCCATCCGGGACTAGCTTACAATGAGCAGTTCTTC.

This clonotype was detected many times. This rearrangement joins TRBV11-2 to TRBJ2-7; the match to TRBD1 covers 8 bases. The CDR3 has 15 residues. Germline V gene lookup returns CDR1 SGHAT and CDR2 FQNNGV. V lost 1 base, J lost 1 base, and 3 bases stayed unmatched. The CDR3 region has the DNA TGTGCCAGCAGCTTAGCAGGGGGCGCGTCCTACGAGCAGTACTTC. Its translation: CASSLAGGASYEQYF.

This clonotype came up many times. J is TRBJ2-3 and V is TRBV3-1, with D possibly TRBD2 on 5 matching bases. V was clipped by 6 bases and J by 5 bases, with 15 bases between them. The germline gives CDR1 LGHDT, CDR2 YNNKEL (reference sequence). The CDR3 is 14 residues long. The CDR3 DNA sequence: TGTGCCAGCAGACCAGTAGTGGCGGGAGATACGCAGTATTTT. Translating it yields CASRPVVAGDTQYF.

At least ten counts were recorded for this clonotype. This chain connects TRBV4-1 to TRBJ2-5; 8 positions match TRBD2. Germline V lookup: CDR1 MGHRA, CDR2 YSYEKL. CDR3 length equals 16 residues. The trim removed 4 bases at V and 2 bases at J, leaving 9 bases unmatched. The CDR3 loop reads CASSPLPSGLQETQYF. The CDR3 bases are TGCGCCAGCAGCCCCCTTCCTAGCGGGCTACAAGAGACCCAGTACTTC.

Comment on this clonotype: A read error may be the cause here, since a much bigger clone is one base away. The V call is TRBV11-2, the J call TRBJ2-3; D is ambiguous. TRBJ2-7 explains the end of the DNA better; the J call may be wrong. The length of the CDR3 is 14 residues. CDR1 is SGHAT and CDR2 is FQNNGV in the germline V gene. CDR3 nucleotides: TGTGCCAGCAGCTTAGTGGGCCCCAACGATGAGCAGTACTTC. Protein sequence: CASSLVGPNDEQYF.

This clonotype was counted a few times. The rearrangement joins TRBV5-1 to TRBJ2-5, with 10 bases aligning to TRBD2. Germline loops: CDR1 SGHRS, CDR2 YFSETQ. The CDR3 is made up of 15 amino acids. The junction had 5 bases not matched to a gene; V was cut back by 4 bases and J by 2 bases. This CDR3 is CASSPPLAGQETQYF. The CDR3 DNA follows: TGCGCCAGCAGCCCACCACTAGCGGGGCAAGAGACCCAGTACTTC.

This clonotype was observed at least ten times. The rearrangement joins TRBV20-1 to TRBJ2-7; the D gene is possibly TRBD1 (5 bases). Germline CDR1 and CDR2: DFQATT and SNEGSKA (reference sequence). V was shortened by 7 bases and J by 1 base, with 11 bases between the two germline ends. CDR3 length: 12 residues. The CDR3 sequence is CSESDSSYEQYF. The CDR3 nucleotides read TGCAGTGAAAGCGACAGTTCCTACGAGCAGTACTTC.

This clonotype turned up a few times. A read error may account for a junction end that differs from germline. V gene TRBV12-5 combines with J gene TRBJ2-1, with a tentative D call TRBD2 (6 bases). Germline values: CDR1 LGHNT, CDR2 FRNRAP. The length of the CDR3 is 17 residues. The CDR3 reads CAGGLPTLGGVPNEQFF. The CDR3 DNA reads TGTGCTGGTGGTTTGCCCACCCTGGGCGGGGTGCCCAATGAGCAGTTCTTC.

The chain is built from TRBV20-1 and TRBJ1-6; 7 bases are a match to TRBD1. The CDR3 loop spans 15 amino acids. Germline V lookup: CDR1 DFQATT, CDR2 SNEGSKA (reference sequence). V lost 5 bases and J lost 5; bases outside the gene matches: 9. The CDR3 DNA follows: TGCAGTGCTCGACTCCGACAGGGCGATAATTCACCCCTCCACTTT. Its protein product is CSARLRQGDNSPLHF.

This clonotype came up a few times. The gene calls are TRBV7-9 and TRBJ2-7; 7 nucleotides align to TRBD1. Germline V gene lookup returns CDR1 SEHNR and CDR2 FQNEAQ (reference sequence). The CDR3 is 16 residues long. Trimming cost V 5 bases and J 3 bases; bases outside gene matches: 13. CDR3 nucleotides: TGTGCCAGCAGCAACCCAGATCCCCGGACAGGCTACGAGCAGTACTTC. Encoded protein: CASSNPDPRTGYEQYF. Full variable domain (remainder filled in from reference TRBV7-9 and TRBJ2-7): DTGVSQNPRHKITKRGQNVTFRCDPISEHNRLYWYRQTLGQGPEFLTYFQNEAQLEKSRLLSDRFSAERPKGSFSTLEIQRTEQGDSAMYLCASSNPDPRTGYEQYFGPGTRLTVT.

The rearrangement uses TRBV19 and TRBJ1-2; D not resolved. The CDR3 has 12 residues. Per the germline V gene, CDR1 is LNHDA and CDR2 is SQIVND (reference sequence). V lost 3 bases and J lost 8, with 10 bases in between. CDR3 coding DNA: TGTGCCAGTAGTATCGACTTATCGGGCTACACCTTC. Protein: CASSIDLSGYTF.

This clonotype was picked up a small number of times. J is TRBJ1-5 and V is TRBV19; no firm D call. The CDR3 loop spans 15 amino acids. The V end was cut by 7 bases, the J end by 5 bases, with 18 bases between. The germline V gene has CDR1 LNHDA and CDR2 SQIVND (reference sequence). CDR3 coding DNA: TGTGCCAGTACCACCGGGCCCGTCACCCATCAGCCCCAGCATTTT. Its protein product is CASTTGPVTHQPQHF.

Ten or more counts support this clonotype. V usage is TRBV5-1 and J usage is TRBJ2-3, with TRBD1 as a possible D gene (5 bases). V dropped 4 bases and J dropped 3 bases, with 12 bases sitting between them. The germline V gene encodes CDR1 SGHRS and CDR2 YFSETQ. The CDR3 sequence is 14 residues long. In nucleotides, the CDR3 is TGCGCCAGCAGCCCTATGCGGACAACAGATACGCAGTATTTT. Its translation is CASSPMRTTDTQYF. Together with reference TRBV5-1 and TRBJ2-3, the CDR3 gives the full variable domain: KAGVTQTPRYLIKTRGQQVTLSCSPISGHRSVSWYQQTPGQGLQFLFEYFSETQRNKGNFPGRFSGRQFSNSRSEMNVSTLELGDSALYLCASSPMRTTDTQYFGPGTRLTVL.

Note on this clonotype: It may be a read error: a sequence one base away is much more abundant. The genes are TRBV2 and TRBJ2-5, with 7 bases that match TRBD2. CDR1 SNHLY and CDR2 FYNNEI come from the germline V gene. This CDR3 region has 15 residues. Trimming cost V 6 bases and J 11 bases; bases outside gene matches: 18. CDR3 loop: CASRALGLGHGKQYF. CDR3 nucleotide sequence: TGTGCCAGCAGGGCCTTAGGACTAGGCCATGGGAAGCAGTACTTC. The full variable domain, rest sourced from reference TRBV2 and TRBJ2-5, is EPEVTQTPSHQVTQMGQEVILRCVPISNHLYFYWYRQILGQKVEFLVSFYNNEISEKSEIFDDQFSVERPDGSNFTLKIRSTKLEDSAMYFCASRALGLGHGKQYFGPGTRLLVL.

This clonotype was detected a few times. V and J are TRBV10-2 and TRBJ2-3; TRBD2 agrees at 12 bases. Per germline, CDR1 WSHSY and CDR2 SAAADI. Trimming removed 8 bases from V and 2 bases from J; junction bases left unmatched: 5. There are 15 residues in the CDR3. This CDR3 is CASRWTSGTTDTQYF. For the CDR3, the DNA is TGCGCCAGCCGATGGACTAGCGGGACCACAGATACGCAGTATTTT.